These T cell receptor beta chains were read from a single sample in a study of blood T cell repertoires in COVID-19. Using immunoSEQ multiplex PCR, the repertoire was profiled, and TCRdb retains in-frame clones only, with some absent. Altogether 200,000 to 300,000 clones are present, more than 75% being singletons, with the ten largest covering about 2.1%. Sequencing was done on a sample of PBMCs or T cells enriched from blood (not recorded which). Receptors were obtained from a woman in her fifties or sixties who had recovered from COVID-19. Both conserved end residues are part of each CDR3. Each record gives: V gene, J gene, clone size, D gene, CDR3 DNA, CDR3 protein. A D gene is named only where the DNA matches it firmly. The listing skips clone size in some rows; elsewhere it reads once, few, many or a size class.

TRBV7-2	TRBJ2-5	-	-	TGTGCCAGCAGCTCTCGGACAGTCCAAGAGACCCAGTACTTC	CASSSRTVQETQYF
TRBV5-4	TRBJ1-4	-	-	TGTGCCAGCAGCTTGGATTTGGCCTCAACTAATGAAAAACTGTTTTTT	CASSLDLASTNEKLFF
TRBV11-2	TRBJ2-3	-	-	TGTGCCAGCAGCCCACTAACTAGCACAGATACGCAGTATTTT	CASSPLTSTDTQYF
TRBV6-5	TRBJ2-1	few	TRBD2	TGTGCCAGCAGCCCCGGGACTAGCGGGAGGAACGAGCAGTTCTTC	CASSPGTSGRNEQFF
TRBV5-1	TRBJ2-6	-	-	TGCGCCAGCAGCTTGGGGACAGTCTCTGGGGCCAACGTCCTGACTTTC	CASSLGTVSGANVLTF
TRBV28	TRBJ1-2	once	-	TGTGCCAGCACTCAAGGTGACAGGTTCAACTATGGCTACACCTTC	CASTQGDRFNYGYTF
TRBV5-5	TRBJ2-2	-	-	TGTGCCAGCAGCTTGGCTATCAACACCGGGGAGCTGTTTTTT	CASSLAINTGELFF
TRBV28	TRBJ2-1	-	TRBD2	TGTGCCAGCAGCGTGAGGGGTTTCGGACTAGCCGGTAATGAGCAGTTCTTC	CASSVRGFGLAGNEQFF
TRBV5-8	TRBJ1-1	-	TRBD1	TGTGCCAGCACCCACCCTGGACAGGGGGGCACTGAAGCTTTCTTT	CASTHPGQGGTEAFF
TRBV10-3	TRBJ2-3	-	-	TGTGCCGTGGGGGGAGGACTTGATACGCAGTATTTT	CAVGGGLDTQYF
TRBV7-9	TRBJ2-1	-	-	TGTGCCAGCAGGGCAACAGAATCCAATGAGCAGTTCTTC	CASRATESNEQFF
TRBV18	TRBJ1-2	-	-	TGTGCCAGCTCACACCTGGACAGTAACTATGGCTACACCTTC	CASSHLDSNYGYTF
TRBV11-3	TRBJ1-2	-	-	TGTGCCAGCAGCTTAGTTGGGCTCGGCTACACCTTC	CASSLVGLGYTF
TRBV7-6	TRBJ1-2	-	-	TGTGCCAGCAGCCCACAAGGGGAAGACTATGGCTACACCTTC	CASSPQGEDYGYTF
TRBV30	TRBJ2-5	-	-	TGTGCCTGGAGGCCCCCGGGGTCGCAAGAGACCCAGTACTTC	CAWRPPGSQETQYF
TRBV11-3	TRBJ2-2	-	-	TGTGCCAGCAGCTTAGGCAGGGTCACCGGGGAGCTGTTTTTT	CASSLGRVTGELFF
TRBV12-3/TRBV12-4	TRBJ2-5	-	TRBD1	TGTGCCGCCGGGACAGGGAAATCGGAGACCCAGTACTTC	CAAGTGKSETQYF
TRBV18	TRBJ1-2	-	-	TGTGCCAGCTCACCGAGAGTGAATGGCTACACCTTC	CASSPRVNGYTF
TRBV5-1	TRBJ1-1	-	-	TGCGCCAGCAGCTTGGGGAGGGGACTTGAGGCTGAAGCTTTCTTT	CASSLGRGLEAEAFF
TRBV27	TRBJ1-2	-	-	TGTGCCAGCAGTTCGACAGTCAACTATGGCTACACCTTC	CASSSTVNYGYTF
TRBV11-2	TRBJ2-7	-	-	TGTGCCAGCAGCCATCCAGGCGAGCAGTACTTC	CASSHPGEQYF
TRBV2	TRBJ2-7	-	TRBD1	TGTGCCAGCAACACAGAAGGACAGGGGGAGGAGGAGCAGTACTTC	CASNTEGQGEEEQYF
TRBV12-3/TRBV12-4	TRBJ1-4	once	-	TGTGCCAGCAGTTTATGGGGGCAAAAACTGTTTTTT	CASSLWGQKLFF
TRBV18	TRBJ1-4	-	TRBD1	TGTGCCAGCTCACCTCAAATGCCCGCGGTACAGGGGGAGGGCGAACTGTTTTTT	CASSPQMPAVQGEGELFF
TRBV11-3	TRBJ1-1	-	-	TGTGCCAGCAGCTTAGCACTCCCCCTCGGCGGTGTCGACACTGAAGCTTTCTTT	CASSLALPLGGVDTEAFF
TRBV6-5	TRBJ2-5	-	TRBD2	TGTGCCAGCAGTTCGACTTGGACTAGTATAGGGACCCAGTACTTC	CASSSTWTSIGTQYF
TRBV6-4	TRBJ2-1	-	TRBD2	TGTGCCAGCAGGGGAGCGGGAGGATGGGCGAATGAGCAGTTCTTC	CASRGAGGWANEQFF
TRBV3-1/TRBV3-2	TRBJ1-2	-	-	TGTGCCAGCAGCCAATGGGGCAGTTTCTATGGCTACACCTTC	CASSQWGSFYGYTF
TRBV19	TRBJ2-1	-	TRBD2	TGTGCCAGTAGTATGACTAGCGGCAATGAGCAGTTCTTC	CASSMTSGNEQFF
TRBV21-1	TRBJ1-1	-	-	TGTGCCAGCAGCTCTCGACAGACACTCATGAACACTGAAGCTTTCTTT	CASSSRQTLMNTEAFF
TRBV11-2	TRBJ2-2	-	-	TGTGCCAGCAGCTTAAGGACATGGGGCACCGGGGAGCTGTTTTTT	CASSLRTWGTGELFF
TRBV5-6	TRBJ1-5	-	TRBD1	TGTGCCAGCAGCCTACAGGGGAGATATCAGCCCCAGCATTTT	CASSLQGRYQPQHF
TRBV12-3/TRBV12-4	TRBJ1-2	-	TRBD1	TGTGCCAGCAGCTGGACAGGGGAACATGGCTACACCTTC	CASSWTGEHGYTF
TRBV11-2	TRBJ2-7	once	TRBD1	TGTGCCAGCAGCTTAGGTGGACAGGGGGCGCGGGAGCAGTACTTC	CASSLGGQGAREQYF
TRBV12-3/TRBV12-4	TRBJ1-2	-	TRBD1	TGTGCCAGCGGCCCAGGGGGATATGGCTACACCTTC	CASGPGGYGYTF
TRBV28	TRBJ2-4	-	TRBD2	TGTGCCAGCAGCGACGGGACTAGCGGGAGGGTGAACATTCAGTACTTC	CASSDGTSGRVNIQYF
TRBV5-8	TRBJ1-5	-	TRBD1	TGTGCCAGCAGCGTCGGGACAGGAGCCAATCAGCCCCAGCATTTT	CASSVGTGANQPQHF
TRBV7-3	TRBJ2-1	-	-	TGTGCCAGCAGCTTAACCCAGGACAGCCTGTTCTTCTTC	CASSLTQDSLFFF
TRBV11-3	TRBJ1-4	once	-	TGTGCCAGCAGCTCCGGGGCTAATGAAAAACTGTTTTTT	CASSSGANEKLFF
TRBV19	TRBJ2-2	-	TRBD2	TGTGCCAGTAGTATCCCTAGCGGGGGGGTTGGCGGGGAGCTGTTTTTT	CASSIPSGGVGGELFF
TRBV6-5	TRBJ1-1	-	-	TGTGCCAGCAGTTCACGATTGACAGAGAACACTGAAGCTTTCTTT	CASSSRLTENTEAFF
TRBV6-4	TRBJ1-2	-	TRBD1	TGTGCCAGCACACCCGGACAGGGGTATGGCTACACCTTC	CASTPGQGYGYTF
TRBV10-1	TRBJ2-7	-	TRBD2	TGCGCCAGCAAGACCGGGACTAGCGGGGAGTACGAGCAGTACTTC	CASKTGTSGEYEQYF
TRBV7-3	TRBJ2-5	-	TRBD2	TGTGCCAGCAGCCGGGGGGTTCTGGAGACCCAGTACTTC	CASSRGVLETQYF
TRBV29-1	TRBJ1-3	-	-	TGCAGCGCCGGGAGCTCTGGAAACACCATATATTTT	CSAGSSGNTIYF
TRBV11-3	TRBJ2-7	-	TRBD2	TGTGCCAGCAGCCGGGGGGGGTCCGGGGAAGACGAGCAGTACTTC	CASSRGGSGEDEQYF
TRBV7-2	TRBJ1-3	-	-	TGTGCCAGCAGCTTAGCAGCAGGGCCTGGAAACACCATATATTTT	CASSLAAGPGNTIYF
TRBV7-9	TRBJ2-5	-	TRBD1	TGTGCCAGCAGCCGGGCAGGGGGTCGAGAGACCCAGTACTTC	CASSRAGGRETQYF
TRBV2	TRBJ2-6	-	-	TGTGCCAGCAGTGGACAATCTGGGGCCAACGTCCTGACTTTC	CASSGQSGANVLTF
TRBV4-3	TRBJ2-7	once	TRBD2	TGCGCCAGCAGCCGGGGACTAGCGGGAGAATACGAGCAGTACTTC	CASSRGLAGEYEQYF
TRBV15	TRBJ2-1	-	-	TGTGCCACCTCCGGGACAAGTCGCTACAATGAGCAGTTCTTC	CATSGTSRYNEQFF
TRBV9	TRBJ2-7	-	-	TGTGCCAGCAGCGTAGCTCCGAGGGAATCCTACGAGCAGTACTTC	CASSVAPRESYEQYF
TRBV7-9	TRBJ1-2	-	-	TGTGCCAGCAGCTCTCCCCAGGGGCTAGATGGCTACACCTTC	CASSSPQGLDGYTF
TRBV15	TRBJ1-4	-	TRBD1	TGTGCCACCAGCAGGGACAGGGTAAATGAAAAACTGTTTTTT	CATSRDRVNEKLFF
TRBV2	TRBJ1-5	-	TRBD1	TGTGCCAGCAGGGGGACAGTCAATCAGCCCCAGCATTTT	CASRGTVNQPQHF